The 9 T cell receptor beta chains below all came from one sample that was sequenced in a study of shared clonotypes between healthy human individuals. Sequencing used immunoSEQ multiplex PCR; TCRdb keeps in-frame clones, though not all of them. The sample records 800,000 to 950,000 clones, 96% being singletons. Cells designated naive CD8 were CD45RO-negative and were positively selected for CCR7, with terminally differentiated effector memory CD45RA+ cells excluded. Sequencing used naive CD8+ T cells sorted from blood. The receptor source for this set is a man aged 25-45 years in good health.

J is TRBJ2-1 and V is TRBV7-8, with D possibly matching TRBD2 (6 bases). In germline, CDR1 is SGHVS, CDR2 FQNEAQ. The CDR3 sequence is 15 residues long. Trimming took off 3 bases at V and 5 bases at J, with 14 bases between the two ends. CDR3 sequence: CASSFPGLLNNEQFF. The CDR3 DNA reads as TGTGCCAGCAGCTTCCCGGGACTGTTAAACAATGAGCAGTTCTTC.

The V gene is TRBV6-5, the J gene TRBJ2-1, with D tentatively TRBD2 (6 bases). The CDR3 consists of 15 residues. V shed 0 bases and J shed 3 bases, with 9 bases lying between them. Per germline, CDR1 MNHEY and CDR2 SVGAGI. The CDR3 spells CASSYSSGLYNEQFF. DNA for the CDR3: TGTGCCAGCAGTTACTCTAGCGGACTCTACAATGAGCAGTTCTTC.

The chain links TRBV7-9 to TRBJ2-2; TRBD1 or TRBD2 may be the D gene (5 bases each). The CDR3 contains 15 residues. Trimming stripped 4 bases from V and 2 bases from J, with 11 bases between. Germline-derived CDR1 and CDR2 are SEHNR and FQNEAQ (reference sequence). CDR3 nucleotide sequence: TGTGCCAGCAGCTCGGGGCTATCAAACACCGGGGAGCTGTTTTTT. Amino acids: CASSSGLSNTGELFF.

The rearrangement uses TRBV27 and TRBJ1-1; 7 positions match TRBD1. J lost 0 bases, V lost 5 bases, and 9 bases had no gene match. The CDR3 is 16 amino acids. Germline V gene lookup returns CDR1 MNHEY and CDR2 SMNVEV (reference sequence). CDR3 DNA: TGTGCCAGCAGTCCGATAATGGGACAGTTGAACACTGAAGCTTTCTTT. Protein sequence: CASSPIMGQLNTEAFF.

About this clone itself: Other nucleotide sequences in the sample specify the same CDR3. The chain uses TRBV13 and TRBJ2-7; D is perhaps TRBD1 (6 bases). CDR3 size: 14 residues. CDR1 and CDR2 (germline): PRHDT, FYEKMQ (reference sequence). V lost 6 bases, J lost 1 base, and 13 bases lay in between. The CDR3 bases are TGTGCCAGCAGTCTAGACAGGTCATCCTACGAGCAGTACTTC. Its protein is CASSLDRSSYEQYF.

This chain joins TRBV5-6 and TRBJ2-2; D uncertain. V was shortened by 4 bases and J by 4 bases, with 5 bases between the two germline ends. Germline V gene data show CDR1 as SGHDT and CDR2 as YYEEEE. This CDR3 is 12 amino acids long. The CDR3 reads CASSILTGELFF. DNA of the CDR3: TGTGCCAGCAGCATACTCACCGGGGAGCTGTTTTTT. Complete variable domain (other parts from reference TRBV5-6 and TRBJ2-2): DAGVTQSPTHLIKTRGQQVTLRCSPKSGHDTVSWYQQALGQGPQFIFQYYEEEERQRGNFPDRFSGHQFPNYSSELNVNALLLGDSALYLCASSILTGELFFGEGSRLTVL.

This chain uses TRBV25-1 with TRBJ1-1; D not resolved. The CDR3 covers 13 residues. Trimming took 3 bases from V and 1 from J, leaving 6 bases between them. CDR1 is MGHDK and CDR2 is SYGVNS in the germline V gene. The CDR3 spells CASSDPRNTEAFF. The DNA for the CDR3 is TGTGCCAGCAGTGACCCCAGGAACACTGAAGCTTTCTTT.

The chain links TRBV15 to TRBJ2-7; D might be TRBD2 (6 bases). Trimming took 0 bases from V and 2 from J, leaving 17 bases between them. CDR3 length: 17 amino acids. The germline CDR1 and CDR2 sequences are LNHNV and YYDKDF (reference sequence). CDR3 region: CATSRDASGTLPYEQYF. Written as DNA, the CDR3 is TGTGCCACCAGCAGAGATGCCTCGGGGACTCTTCCCTACGAGCAGTACTTC.

The V gene is TRBV30, the J gene TRBJ1-1; the D gene is possibly TRBD1 (6 bases). Trimming stripped 1 base from V and 3 bases from J, with 15 bases between. Germline CDR1 GTSNPN, CDR2 SVGIG (reference sequence). The CDR3 consists of 15 residues. Here the CDR3 reads CAWSAREGGYTEAFF. CDR3 bases: TGTGCCTGGAGTGCCCGGGAAGGGGGGTACACTGAAGCTTTCTTT.